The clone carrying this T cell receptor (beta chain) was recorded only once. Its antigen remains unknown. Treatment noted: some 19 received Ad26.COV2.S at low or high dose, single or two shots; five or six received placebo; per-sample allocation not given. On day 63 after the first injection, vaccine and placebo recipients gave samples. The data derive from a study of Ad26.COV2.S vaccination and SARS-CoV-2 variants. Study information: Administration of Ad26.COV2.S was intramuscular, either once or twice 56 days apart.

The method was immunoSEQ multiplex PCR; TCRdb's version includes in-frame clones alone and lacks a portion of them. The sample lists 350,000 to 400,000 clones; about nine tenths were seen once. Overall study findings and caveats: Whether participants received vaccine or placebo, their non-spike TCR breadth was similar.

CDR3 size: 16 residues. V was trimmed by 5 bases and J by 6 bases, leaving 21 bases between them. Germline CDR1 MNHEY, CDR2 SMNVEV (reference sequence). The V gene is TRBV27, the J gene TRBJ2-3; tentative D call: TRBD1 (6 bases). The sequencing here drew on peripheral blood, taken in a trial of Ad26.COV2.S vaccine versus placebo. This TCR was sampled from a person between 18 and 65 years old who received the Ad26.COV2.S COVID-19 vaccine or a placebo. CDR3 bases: TGTGCCAGCAGTCAACCCTCGGACAGCTCCAAGGATACGCAGTATTTT. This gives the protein CASSQPSDSSKDTQYF.